These T cell receptor beta chains were read from a single sample in a study of siplizumab effects on memory and regulatory T cells. The method was immunoSEQ multiplex PCR; TCRdb's version includes in-frame clones alone and lacks a portion of them. The sample holds about 110,000 clones, 92% seen once. Sequenced input: Tregs sorted from blood. The receptors derive from a human donor in good health. Both conserved end residues are part of each CDR3. The D gene is left open where the match is weak. A clone size is listed for some rows: how often the clone was seen (once, few, many), or a class if it is expanded.

j_gene: TRBJ2-2; d_gene: -; v_gene: TRBV6-6; abundance: -; CDR3aa: CASSYGRTRGTGELFF; CDR3nt: TGTGCCAGCAGTTATGGGCGAACTAGAGGAACCGGGGAGCTGTTTTTT
j_gene: TRBJ2-5; d_gene: -; v_gene: TRBV11-2; abundance: -; CDR3aa: CASSLGQKKQETQYF; CDR3nt: TGTGCCAGCAGCTTAGGACAGAAAAAACAAGAGACCCAGTACTTC
j_gene: TRBJ1-1; d_gene: -; v_gene: TRBV7-8; abundance: -; CDR3aa: CASSFQGGDTEAFF; CDR3nt: TGTGCCAGCAGCTTTCAGGGAGGGGACACTGAAGCTTTCTTT
j_gene: TRBJ2-7; d_gene: TRBD2; v_gene: TRBV6-1; abundance: -; CDR3aa: CASSVRGADGDF; CDR3nt: TGTGCCAGCAGTGTGCGGGGGGCGGACGGGGATTTC
j_gene: TRBJ2-7; d_gene: TRBD1; v_gene: TRBV7-8; abundance: -; CDR3aa: CASSPRTGYSYEQYF; CDR3nt: TGTGCCAGCAGCCCTCGGACAGGATACTCCTACGAGCAGTACTTC
j_gene: TRBJ1-5; d_gene: -; v_gene: TRBV5-1; abundance: -; CDR3aa: CASSLGEVGQPQHF; CDR3nt: TGCGCCAGCAGCTTGGGGGAGGTTGGGCAGCCCCAGCATTTT
j_gene: TRBJ2-2; d_gene: TRBD1; v_gene: TRBV25-1; abundance: -; CDR3aa: CASSERQGSTGELFF; CDR3nt: TGTGCCAGCAGTGAACGACAGGGGAGCACCGGGGAGCTGTTTTTT
j_gene: TRBJ2-6; d_gene: -; v_gene: TRBV6-1; abundance: -; CDR3aa: CASSDTSQGFIANVLTF; CDR3nt: TGTGCCAGCAGTGACACTTCACAGGGTTTTATAGCCAACGTCCTGACTTTC
j_gene: TRBJ1-6; d_gene: -; v_gene: TRBV18; abundance: -; CDR3aa: CASSLLPPPDNSPLHF; CDR3nt: TGTGCCAGCTCACTTCTCCCTCCCCCTGATAATTCACCCCTCCACTTT
j_gene: TRBJ1-2; d_gene: TRBD1; v_gene: TRBV7-2; abundance: -; CDR3aa: CASSPPGTGSSGYTF; CDR3nt: TGTGCCAGCAGCCCTCCCGGGACAGGGTCCTCTGGCTACACCTTC
j_gene: TRBJ2-7; d_gene: -; v_gene: TRBV6-1; abundance: once; CDR3aa: CASRQTGGSSYEQYF; CDR3nt: TGTGCCAGCAGGCAGACAGGCGGATCCTCCTACGAGCAGTACTTC
j_gene: TRBJ1-6; d_gene: -; v_gene: TRBV19; abundance: once; CDR3aa: CASSTGPINSPLHF; CDR3nt: TGTGCCAGTAGTACGGGACCTATTAATTCACCCCTCCACTTT
j_gene: TRBJ2-7; d_gene: TRBD1; v_gene: TRBV7-2; abundance: -; CDR3aa: CASSTGTGLEQYF; CDR3nt: TGTGCCAGCAGCACCGGGACAGGCCTCGAGCAGTACTTC
j_gene: TRBJ2-5; d_gene: -; v_gene: TRBV20-1; abundance: -; CDR3aa: CSAQYTETQYF; CDR3nt: TGCAGTGCACAGTACACCGAGACCCAGTACTTC
j_gene: TRBJ1-5; d_gene: -; v_gene: TRBV6-1; abundance: -; CDR3aa: CASNKWGGSQPQHF; CDR3nt: TGTGCCAGCAATAAATGGGGGGGATCTCAGCCCCAGCATTTT
j_gene: TRBJ1-6; d_gene: TRBD1; v_gene: TRBV5-1; abundance: few; CDR3aa: CASSRPGTGDSPLHF; CDR3nt: TGCGCCAGCAGTCGTCCCGGGACAGGGGATTCACCCCTCCACTTT
j_gene: TRBJ1-1; d_gene: -; v_gene: TRBV27; abundance: -; CDR3aa: CASSPQGSNAEAFF; CDR3nt: TGTGCCAGCAGCCCACAGGGTAGTAACGCTGAAGCTTTCTTT
j_gene: TRBJ2-2; d_gene: -; v_gene: TRBV18; abundance: -; CDR3aa: CASSPYTGELFF; CDR3nt: TGTGCCAGCTCACCGTACACCGGGGAGCTGTTTTTT
j_gene: TRBJ2-1; d_gene: -; v_gene: TRBV6-1; abundance: -; CDR3aa: CASSAQGGGYNEQFF; CDR3nt: TGTGCCAGCAGTGCACAGGGGGGGGGTTACAATGAGCAGTTCTTC
j_gene: TRBJ1-2; d_gene: -; v_gene: TRBV10-3; abundance: -; CDR3aa: CAISESGDTYGYTF; CDR3nt: TGTGCCATCAGTGAGTCAGGGGATACCTATGGCTACACCTTC
j_gene: TRBJ2-7; d_gene: -; v_gene: TRBV5-1; abundance: -; CDR3aa: CASSLGQDYEQYF; CDR3nt: TGCGCCAGCAGCTTGGGACAGGACTACGAGCAGTACTTC
j_gene: TRBJ1-5; d_gene: -; v_gene: TRBV19; abundance: few; CDR3aa: CASSIVIGNQPQHF; CDR3nt: TGTGCCAGTAGTATCGTGATAGGCAATCAGCCCCAGCATTTT
j_gene: TRBJ2-2; d_gene: -; v_gene: TRBV19; abundance: -; CDR3aa: CASSIRPGEEAGELFF; CDR3nt: TGTGCCAGTAGTATAAGGCCCGGGGAAGAGGCCGGGGAGCTGTTTTTT